This T cell receptor (beta chain) was observed in a study of shared clonotypes between healthy human individuals. Profiling relied on immunoSEQ multiplex PCR, and the TCRdb table lists in-frame clones only, not all of them. The table records about 590,000 clones, roughly 95% of them present only once. In the naive CD8 group, cells lacked CD45RO and were positively selected for CCR7, so terminally differentiated effector memory CD45RA+ cells were left out. Per the germline V gene, CDR1 is SEHNR and CDR2 is FQNEAQ (reference sequence). Trimming left V 4 bases short and J 3 bases short, with 10 bases between. This CDR3 has 14 residues.

Source material: naive CD8+ T cells sorted from blood. The sequence was obtained from a young woman in good health. This chain connects TRBV7-9 to TRBJ1-5; TRBD1 might be the D (5 bases). Here the CDR3 reads CASSSGGNNQPQHF. Written as DNA, the CDR3 is TGTGCCAGCAGCTCCGGGGGGAACAATCAGCCCCAGCATTTT. The complete variable domain, with remaining parts taken from reference TRBV7-9 and TRBJ1-5, reads DTGVSQNPRHKITKRGQNVTFRCDPISEHNRLYWYRQTLGQGPEFLTYFQNEAQLEKSRLLSDRFSAERPKGSFSTLEIQRTEQGDSAMYLCASSSGGNNQPQHFGDGTRLSIL.